Listed below are T cell receptor beta chains from one sample, sequenced in a study of post-analysis software for immune sequencing data. TCRdb recomputed calls from the PCR reads with MiXCR, one row per CDR3 protein. The sample has fewer than 850,000 distinct CDR3 sequences, 30% seen once. Sequencing was performed on blood. Receptor source: a girl aged 10 to 17 with multiple sclerosis. The CDR3 runs from the conserved cysteine through the conserved F or W. A D gene is named only where the DNA matches it firmly. Part of the rows lack a size; the others show once, few, many or a class for expanded clones.

V,D,J,size,CDR3,DNA
TRBV5-1,TRBD1,TRBJ2-1,-,CASSGDRAYSYNEQFF,TGCGCCAGCAGCGGCGACAGGGCATACTCCTACAATGAGCAGTTCTTC
TRBV10-3,-,TRBJ1-2,-,CAISAGTLGYGYTF,TGTGCCATCAGTGCCGGGACTCTCGGGTATGGCTACACCTTC
TRBV7-9,TRBD2,TRBJ2-7,few,CASSLALGGSSYEQYF,TGTGCCAGCAGCTTAGCATTGGGCGGGAGCTCCTACGAGCAGTACTTC
TRBV7-2,-,TRBJ1-5,-,CASSSSAGDQPQHF,TGTGCCAGCAGCTCATCAGCCGGGGACCAGCCCCAGCATTTT
TRBV12-3/TRBV12-4,-,TRBJ2-2,-,CASSLVGSQRELFF,TGTGCCAGCAGTTTAGTGGGCTCCCAGCGGGAGCTGTTTTTT
TRBV15,-,TRBJ2-1,-,CATSRERVTDNEQFF,TGTGCCACCAGCAGAGAACGCGTGACTGACAATGAGCAGTTCTTC
TRBV9,-,TRBJ2-5,-,CASSVVGTPGETQYF,TGTGCCAGCAGCGTAGTAGGCACCCCTGGAGAGACCCAGTACTTC
TRBV7-2,-,TRBJ2-7,-,CASSLAVRGSYEQYF,TGTGCCAGCAGCTTAGCGGTGCGGGGATCCTACGAGCAGTACTTC
TRBV6-5,-,TRBJ2-1,-,CASSIMDGPHNEQFF,TGTGCCAGCAGTATTATGGACGGACCCCACAATGAGCAGTTCTTC
TRBV6-5,-,TRBJ1-3,few,CASSYTNRVLGSGNTIYF,TGTGCCAGCAGTTACACCAACAGGGTGTTAGGATCTGGAAACACCATATATTTT
TRBV6-2/TRBV6-3,-,TRBJ1-1,many,CASEDLGTPNQALNTEAFF,TGTGCCAGCGAAGATCTGGGAACCCCTAACCAGGCGCTGAACACTGAAGCTTTCTTT
TRBV7-8,-,TRBJ2-1,-,CASSPQTGTSYNEQFF,TGTGCCAGCAGCCCACAGACAGGTACTTCCTACAATGAGCAGTTCTTC
TRBV12-3/TRBV12-4,-,TRBJ1-1,-,CASTQPGGTEAFF,TGTGCCAGCACTCAGCCGGGGGGAACTGAAGCTTTCTTT
TRBV18,-,TRBJ2-1,many,CASAPGNEQFF,TGTGCCAGCGCGCCGGGCAATGAGCAGTTCTTC
TRBV4-1,TRBD1,TRBJ1-1,few,CASSQVRQGGTEAFF,TGCGCCAGCAGCCAAGTCCGACAGGGGGGCACTGAAGCTTTCTTT
TRBV27,TRBD2,TRBJ2-7,few,CASRGLAGALGWAEQYF,TGTGCCAGCAGGGGACTAGCGGGAGCCCTCGGGTGGGCCGAGCAGTACTTC
TRBV6-5,-,TRBJ2-7,few,CASSRDTGAYEQYF,TGTGCCAGCAGCCGCGACACGGGGGCCTACGAGCAGTACTTC
TRBV27,TRBD1,TRBJ1-2,-,CASSRYTGAQYSGYTF,TGTGCCAGCAGTAGATACACAGGGGCCCAATACTCTGGCTACACCTTC
TRBV11-1,-,TRBJ1-1,-,CASSHKRNTEAFF,TGTGCCAGCAGCCACAAGCGGAACACTGAAGCTTTCTTT
TRBV12-3/TRBV12-4,-,TRBJ1-1,-,CASTQSRGTEAFF,TGTGCCAGCACCCAAAGTCGGGGCACTGAAGCTTTCTTT
TRBV10-3,-,TRBJ2-5,many,CAISERGPGETQYF,TGTGCCATCAGTGAGAGAGGCCCGGGGGAGACCCAGTACTTC
TRBV2,TRBD1,TRBJ1-5,-,CASSQGTGFDQPQHF,TGTGCCAGCAGCCAAGGGACAGGGTTCGATCAGCCCCAGCATTTT
TRBV28,-,TRBJ2-7,-,CASTEGRGEYEQYF,TGTGCCAGCACGGAGGGTCGCGGCGAATACGAGCAGTACTTC
TRBV7-9,TRBD1,TRBJ2-5,many,CASSLPDRAETQYF,TGTGCCAGCAGCCTGCCGGACAGGGCGGAGACCCAGTACTTC
TRBV24-1,-,TRBJ2-5,-,CATSDSTGLNERYF,TGTGCCACCAGTGACTCCACAGGGTTAAACGAGCGGTACTTC
TRBV7-2,-,TRBJ2-3,few,CASSFLWDDTQYF,TGTGCCAGCAGCTTCTTGTGGGACGATACGCAGTATTTT
TRBV28,TRBD2,TRBJ2-1,few,CASSPPGRGRTQTNNEQFF,TGTGCCAGCAGTCCCCCCGGTCGCGGGAGGACCCAAACTAACAATGAGCAGTTCTTC
TRBV10-3,TRBD2,TRBJ2-1,few,CAISAPAGVDNEQFF,TGTGCCATCAGTGCGCCAGCGGGAGTAGACAATGAGCAGTTCTTC
TRBV12-3/TRBV12-4,TRBD2,TRBJ2-3,-,CASRLTSGSTDAQYF,TGTGCCAGCAGACTTACTAGCGGGAGCACAGATGCGCAGTATTTT
TRBV28,-,TRBJ2-1,once,CASSQWGSYNEQFF,TGTGCCAGCAGCCAGTGGGGTTCCTACAATGAGCAGTTCTTC
TRBV5-1,TRBD2,TRBJ2-1,few,CASSHSGGSSYNEQFF,TGCGCCAGCAGCCACTCCGGGGGGAGTTCCTACAATGAGCAGTTCTTC
TRBV7-2,-,TRBJ2-7,many,CASSLVNYEQYF,TGTGCCAGCAGCTTAGTCAACTACGAGCAGTACTTC
TRBV4-1,-,TRBJ1-1,-,CASSQGASNTEAFF,TGCGCCAGCAGCCAGGGAGCATCGAACACTGAAGCTTTCTTT
TRBV6-1,TRBD2,TRBJ2-3,few,CASSQTASGRPDTQYF,TGTGCCAGCAGCCAAACCGCTAGCGGGAGGCCAGATACGCAGTATTTT
TRBV28,-,TRBJ1-5,-,CASSPDRTNQPQHF,TGTGCCAGCAGCCCCGACAGGACCAATCAGCCCCAGCATTTT
TRBV20-1,-,TRBJ1-1,-,CSASRGSVNTEAFF,TGCAGTGCTTCAAGGGGTTCGGTGAACACTGAAGCTTTCTTT
TRBV7-7,TRBD2,TRBJ2-5,many,CASSLGGRAGETQYF,TGTGCCAGCAGCTTGGGCGGGAGGGCCGGAGAGACCCAGTACTTC
TRBV7-9,TRBD1,TRBJ2-5,-,CASSLRRGLKETQYF,TGTGCCAGCAGCTTACGCAGGGGGCTTAAAGAGACCCAGTACTTC
TRBV6-6,-,TRBJ2-5,few,CASTQEAGPQETQYF,TGTGCCAGCACCCAAGAGGCAGGACCACAAGAGACCCAGTACTTC
TRBV10-1,-,TRBJ2-4,few,CASSATTGAKNIQYF,TGCGCCAGCAGTGCCACGACCGGAGCCAAAAACATTCAGTACTTC
TRBV6-2/TRBV6-3,-,TRBJ2-6,few,CASRQGASGANVLTF,TGTGCCAGCAGGCAGGGTGCCTCTGGGGCCAACGTCCTGACTTTC
TRBV5-1,-,TRBJ2-5,few,CASSFPETTGEGTQYF,TGCGCCAGCAGCTTCCCTGAAACGACAGGGGAGGGGACCCAGTACTTC
TRBV9,-,TRBJ2-3,-,CASSVREHPADTQYF,TGTGCCAGCAGCGTACGAGAGCATCCAGCAGATACGCAGTATTTT
TRBV12-3/TRBV12-4,-,TRBJ1-2,-,CASSFNPGFYGYTF,TGTGCCAGCAGTTTCAACCCGGGGTTTTACGGCTACACCTTC
TRBV20-1,-,TRBJ2-5,-,CSAIIGAGETQYF,TGCAGTGCTATTATAGGGGCAGGGGAGACCCAGTACTTC
TRBV10-3,-,TRBJ1-4,few,CATRQDGGFNEKLFF,TGTGCGACCAGGCAGGACGGTGGATTTAATGAAAAACTGTTTTTT
TRBV20-1,TRBD2,TRBJ2-1,-,CSARVGGGETQFF,TGCAGTGCTAGGGTGGGCGGGGGAGAGACCCAGTTCTTC
TRBV20-1,-,TRBJ2-3,-,CSARRYTDTQYF,TGCAGTGCCAGACGATACACAGATACGCAGTATTTT